These 24 T cell receptor beta chains share one sample of origin, sequenced in a study of T cell repertoires in cytomegalovirus infection. Their antigens are not known. TCRdb reanalysed the reads using MiXCR and keeps one entry per CDR3 protein. The sample holds 700,000 to 900,000 distinct CDR3 sequences, around 29% seen once. Sequenced here: cultured CD8+ T cells from PBMCs, sampled from culture after CMV antigen stimulation. These receptors were collected from a human donor in good health (CMV status not recorded). Some clones in this sample may be carry-over from other donors' samples.

The chain links TRBV5-8 to TRBJ2-1; D remains ambiguous. V lost 2 bases to trimming and J lost 4 bases, with 7 bases between them. There are 13 residues in the CDR3. CDR1 and CDR2 (germline): SGHTS, YDEGEE. The CDR3 DNA reads as TGTGCCAGCAGCTTAAGGGTATACAATGAGCAGTTCTTC. This translates into CASSLRVYNEQFF.

This clonotype has a handful of counts. The chain combines TRBV6-4 with TRBJ1-5; tentatively, D is TRBD1 (6 bases). Trimming removed 7 bases at V and 2 bases at J, with 18 bases between. In germline, CDR1 is MRHNA, CDR2 SNTAGT. The CDR3 spans 16 residues. Here the CDR3 DNA reads TGTGCCAGCACAAATGGGGGCCAACGTCGCAATCAGCCCCAGCATTTT. Its translation: CASTNGGQRRNQPQHF.

The chain combines TRBV15 with TRBJ2-6; D is possibly TRBD1 or TRBD2 (5 bases each). V was pared by 9 bases and J by 2 bases, with 17 bases between. Germline V CDR1 and CDR2: LNHNV, YYDKDF (reference sequence). This CDR3 has 16 residues. The CDR3 DNA follows: TGTGCCACATGGGGACCCGTTCCCGCTGGGGCCAACGTCCTGACTTTC. Translating gives CATWGPVPAGANVLTF.

Only a few counts were recorded for this clonotype. This chain links TRBV10-3 with TRBJ2-7, with 9 bases aligning to TRBD2. The CDR3 runs to 14 residues. From germline, CDR1 is ENHRY and CDR2 SYGVKD. The trim removed 11 bases at V and 0 bases at J, leaving 8 bases unmatched. CDR3 coding DNA: TGTGCCGCCGCCGAGCGGGGGGACTCCTACGAGCAGTACTTC. It specifies CAAAERGDSYEQYF.

The chain recombines TRBV19 with TRBJ2-3; 11 nucleotides align to TRBD2. Unmatched junction bases numbered 5, after V lost 3 bases and J lost 0 bases. This CDR3 comprises 17 residues. Germline V CDR1 and CDR2: LNHDA, SQIVND (reference sequence). CDR3 in amino acids: CASSIPRLAGSTDTQYF. CDR3 sequence (DNA): TGTGCCAGTAGTATCCCGAGACTAGCGGGGAGCACAGATACGCAGTATTTT.

V is TRBV7-9 and J is TRBJ2-1; a possible D gene is TRBD2 (5 bases). Trimming removed 5 bases from V and 0 bases from J, with 11 bases in between. The germline gives CDR1 SEHNR, CDR2 FQNEAQ (reference sequence). CDR3 length: 15 residues. Written as DNA, the CDR3 is TGTGCCAGCAGCCCAAGGGAGAGCTCCTACAATGAGCAGTTCTTC. It specifies CASSPRESSYNEQFF.

This chain uses TRBV20-1 with TRBJ2-1, with TRBD2 matching 9 bases. Germline CDR1 DFQATT, CDR2 SNEGSKA (reference sequence). The J segment lost 7 bases and the V segment lost 5 bases, leaving 6 bases of the junction unmatched. The CDR3 contains 13 residues. CDR3 region: CSAWTSAGNEQFF. CDR3 DNA: TGCAGTGCTTGGACTAGCGCAGGGAATGAGCAGTTCTTC.

This clonotype was seen only once. The V gene is TRBV27, the J gene TRBJ2-1; 9 bases align to TRBD2. The CDR3 sequence is 15 residues long. Trimming at V came to 4 bases and at J to 4 bases, leaving 5 bases not matched to a gene. CDR1 and CDR2 (germline): MNHEY, SMNVEV (reference sequence). The CDR3: CASSSLAGLYNEQFF. The CDR3 DNA follows: TGTGCCAGCAGTTCGCTAGCGGGGCTTTACAATGAGCAGTTCTTC.

This chain links TRBV6-2 or TRBV6-3 with TRBJ1-5; D remains unclear. Germline CDR1 MNHEY, CDR2 SVGEGT. The CDR3 is 15 residues long. The V gene lost 0 bases and the J gene lost 2 bases, with 8 bases spanning the gap. The DNA of the CDR3 is TGTGCCAGCAGTTACTCGCAGCAAGGCAATCAGCCCCAGCATTTT. Its protein product is CASSYSQQGNQPQHF.

The genes are TRBV4-3 and TRBJ2-2; D is possibly TRBD2 (5 bases). CDR3 size: 15 residues. V lost 4 bases, J lost 1 base, and 10 bases lay in between. Germline CDR1 reads LGHNA; CDR2 reads YSLEER. The CDR3: CASSRREGNTGELFF. The CDR3 DNA is TGCGCCAGCAGCCGACGAGAGGGGAACACCGGGGAGCTGTTTTTT.

This clonotype showed up just a few times. The rearrangement uses TRBV6-2 or TRBV6-3 and TRBJ2-1; the D gene is possibly TRBD1 (6 bases). The V gene lost 5 bases and the J gene lost 6 bases, with 14 bases spanning the gap. There are 14 residues in the CDR3. In germline, CDR1 is MNHEY, CDR2 SVGEGT. In DNA form, the CDR3 reads TGTGCCAGCAGTCCCCCGACAGGACTCAATGAGCAGTTCTTC. Encoded protein: CASSPPTGLNEQFF.

The rearrangement links TRBV7-9 to TRBJ1-6; D unclear. The CDR3 spans 16 residues. The germline gives CDR1 SEHNR, CDR2 FQNEAQ (reference sequence). The V gene lost 5 bases and the J gene lost 3 bases, with 14 bases spanning the gap. CDR3 region: CASSRPTSFYNSPLHF. Written as DNA, the CDR3 is TGTGCCAGCAGCCGTCCCACGTCTTTCTATAATTCACCCCTCCACTTT.

There are a few counts of this clonotype. Written as DNA, the CDR3 is TGCGCCAGCAGCCAAGATCGCGGACCAGCGTACGAGCAGTACGTC. It codes for CASSQDRGPAYEQYV. The chain uses TRBV4-3 and TRBJ2-7; D unresolved. The CDR3 spans 15 residues. V gave up 0 bases and J gave up 4 bases, with 13 bases separating them. CDR1 is LGHNA, CDR2 YSLEER, per germline.

This sequence joins TRBV4-1 and TRBJ2-1; D is possibly TRBD2 (6 bases). Germline-derived CDR1 and CDR2 are MGHRA and YSYEKL. The CDR3 runs 15 residues. V was clipped by 4 bases and J by 7 bases, with 17 bases between them. The CDR3 DNA follows: TGCGCCAGCAGCCGAACTAGCTACGCTTTTAATGAGCAGTTCTTC. Protein: CASSRTSYAFNEQFF.

This clonotype was observed a handful of times. The chain has TRBV5-5 and TRBJ2-1; 9 bases agree with TRBD2. Germline V gene data show CDR1 as SGHKS and CDR2 as YYEKEE (reference sequence). Trimming took 4 bases from V and 2 from J; bases not matched to a gene: 7. The CDR3 loop spans 16 amino acids. The CDR3 DNA sequence: TGTGCCAGCAGCGATCTGGGCGGGGGGGCCTACAATGAGCAGTTCTTC. This sequence encodes CASSDLGGGAYNEQFF.

In its sample, this clonotype was seen a few times. The J gene is TRBJ1-6, the V gene TRBV7-8, with D possibly TRBD1 on 5 matching bases. The CDR3 length is 16 residues. CDR1 is SGHVS and CDR2 is FQNEAQ in the germline V gene. Trimming stripped 5 bases from V and 9 bases from J, with 20 bases between. The CDR3 spells CASSLPGPPVGSPLHF. CDR3 in DNA: TGTGCCAGCAGCCTTCCGGGACCTCCGGTCGGTTCACCCCTCCACTTT. The variable domain in full, completed from reference TRBV7-8 and TRBJ1-6, reads GAGVSQSPRYKVAKRGQDVALRCDPISGHVSLFWYQQALGQGPEFLTYFQNEAQLDKSGLPSDRFFAERPEGSVSTLKIQRTQQEDSAVYLCASSLPGPPVGSPLHFGNGTRLTVT.

The rearrangement joins TRBV9 to TRBJ2-3, with D perhaps TRBD2 (6 bases). This CDR3 contains 12 residues. Between the trimmed V and J ends, which lost 3 bases and 8 bases, there was a span of 10 bases. Germline lookup yields CDR1 SGDLS and CDR2 YYNGEE. CDR3 loop: CASSDDGGTQYF. The CDR3 DNA reads TGTGCCAGCAGCGACGACGGGGGTACGCAGTATTTT. The entire variable domain, with the rest obtained from reference TRBV9 and TRBJ2-3, is as follows: DSGVTQTPKHLITATGQRVTLRCSPRSGDLSVYWYQQSLDQGLQFLIQYYNGEERAKGNILERFSAQQFPDLHSELNLSSLELGDSALYFCASSDDGGTQYFGPGTRLTVL.

Only a few counts were recorded for this clonotype. The rearrangement joins TRBV7-9 to TRBJ1-6; 10 bases are a match to TRBD1. After removal of 6 bases from V and 6 bases from J, the junction contained 11 bases not matched to a gene. This CDR3 has 17 amino acids. Germline CDR1 reads SEHNR; CDR2 reads FQNEAQ (reference sequence). CDR3: CASRDTGTGVINSPLHF. The CDR3, as DNA: TGTGCCAGCAGAGACACCGGGACAGGGGTAATTAATTCACCCCTCCACTTT.

This clonotype was counted a few times. This chain joins TRBV7-2 and TRBJ1-1; TRBD1 might be the D (5 bases). Trimming left V 4 bases short and J 4 bases short, with 13 bases between. The length of the CDR3 is 14 residues. Germline CDR1 SGHTA, CDR2 FQGNSA. CDR3 nucleotides: TGTGCCAGCAGCTACACCGGGGGTGGCACTGAAGCTTTCTTT. It is translated as CASSYTGGGTEAFF.

This chain uses TRBV12-3 or TRBV12-4 with TRBJ2-6; D unclear. V was cut by 11 bases and J by 2 bases, with 13 bases left in between. CDR3 size: 14 residues. CDR3 in DNA: TGTGCCGCCACGAAGGCTGCTGGGGCCAACGTCCTGACTTTC. This encodes CAATKAAGANVLTF.

V usage is TRBV6-6 and J usage is TRBJ2-5; weak D call: TRBD2 (5 bases). Germline assignment: CDR1 MNHNY and CDR2 SVGAGI (reference sequence). This CDR3 has 14 residues. V lost 7 bases to trimming and J lost 3 bases, with 15 bases between them. CDR3 DNA: TGTGCCAGCAATTCCGGGGAGTGGGAAGAGACCCAGTACTTC. This codes for CASNSGEWEETQYF.

This clonotype was detected many times. The chain combines TRBV7-9 with TRBJ2-6; D gene uncertain. This CDR3 comprises 14 residues. Trimming cost V 4 bases and J 1 base, with 5 bases left between them. Germline CDR1 is SEHNR and CDR2 is FQNEAQ (reference sequence). The CDR3 DNA follows: TGTGCCAGCAGCTCAAGGTCTGGGGCCAACGTCCTGACTTTC. Translated, it gives CASSSRSGANVLTF.

The rearrangement joins TRBV6-6 to TRBJ1-3; 7 bases line up with TRBD1. Germline V gene data show CDR1 as MNHNY and CDR2 as SVGAGI (reference sequence). The trim removed 8 bases at V and 0 bases at J, leaving 16 bases unmatched. The CDR3 covers 18 residues. The CDR3 sequence is CASGESGQPFLSGNTIYF. The CDR3 bases are TGTGCCAGCGGAGAGTCGGGACAGCCCTTTCTCTCTGGAAACACCATATATTTT.

The chain has TRBV27 and TRBJ2-5, with a weak D call TRBD1 (5 bases). Deletions cut 5 bases from V and 5 bases from J, with 21 bases between. The CDR3 is made up of 16 amino acids. Germline loops: CDR1 MNHEY, CDR2 SMNVEV (reference sequence). The DNA for the CDR3 is TGTGCCAGCAGTCTAGTCCCCAGGGCAGGGCGGGAGACCCAGTACTTC. This sequence encodes CASSLVPRAGRETQYF.